This T cell receptor beta chain was captured in a study of T cell repertoires in cytomegalovirus infection. General study points: Carriers of CMV plus the relevant HLA were identified by cumulative public TCR beta family frequency. CMV-specific TCR beta clonotypes restricted by HLA-C were the ones dominating the ex vivo response.

TCRdb analysed the reads with MiXCR anew, one entry per CDR3 protein. The sample has 700,000 to 950,000 distinct CDR3 sequences, approximately 29% seen once. With 10 bases clipped from V and 0 bases from J, the junction kept 13 bases outside the gene matches. Germline lookup yields CDR1 MNHEY and CDR2 SMNVEV (reference sequence). This CDR3 region has 17 residues. This clonotype came up a few times. Antigen unknown. The TCR originated in a human donor in good health (CMV status not recorded). Some clones in this sample may be carry-over from other donors' samples. Sequenced material: cultured CD8+ T cells from PBMCs, taken from culture after CMV antigen stimulation. The chain combines TRBV27 with TRBJ2-1, with 9 bases identical to TRBD2. The CDR3: CATYSLAGLSSYNEQFF. The CDR3 DNA sequence: TGTGCCACCTACTCTCTAGCGGGGCTGAGCTCCTACAATGAGCAGTTCTTC.